The sequence of this T cell receptor beta chain was determined in a study of cytomegalovirus exposure and HLA in healthy donors. Per the germline V gene, CDR1 is SGDLS and CDR2 is YYNGEE. The CDR3 contains 15 residues. Trimming took 4 bases from V and 7 from J; bases not matched to a gene: 8. Amplification used 60 Vbeta primers and 13 Jbeta primers. TCRdb keeps only in-frame clones here, not all; method: immunoSEQ multiplex PCR. The sample yields around 61,000 clones, just under 85% seen once. This clonotype was obtained from a man in his forties in good health and CMV-seronegative. Sequencing was carried out using PBMCs. The chain recombines TRBV9 with TRBJ1-2, with 12 bases lining up with TRBD1. The CDR3 DNA reads as TGTGCCAGCAGCCCCCCCGGGACAGGGGGCTTTGGCTACACCTTC. It codes for CASSPPGTGGFGYTF.